This T cell receptor beta chain was identified during a study of blood T cell repertoires in COVID-19 (dated by TCRdb to the early 2020s). Notes on the research overall: Samples covering the acute and convalescent phases of COVID-19 were provided by collaborators in the United States, Italy and Spain. Deeply sampled blood TCRbeta repertoires from subjects exposed to, actively infected with, or recovered from COVID-19 were included in the dataset. Nearly every sample came with metadata listing a de-identified subject ID, COVID-19 status, age in years and sex. Samples came from the ongoing ImmuneRACE study (first 160 participants) plus 1,254 subjects from 6 global collaborators. HLA class I and class II types, where available, came from metadata supplied by the sample provider rather than from assay-based typing. The material from the prospective study consisted of cDNA or gDNA derived from T cells, B-cell-depleted T cells, or PBMCs. A freely available public database, intended as a resource for researchers studying the immune response to SARS-CoV-2, is where the repertoires were released.

TCRbeta CDR3 regions were amplified from genomic DNA by means of the immunoSEQ Assay, a bias-controlled multiplex PCR. From the authors' description of their analysis: The number of nucleated cells in each sample was estimated from the amplification of reference gene primers within the assay. To quantify the absolute abundance of each unique TCRbeta CDR3 rearrangement, sequence reads were collapsed and filtered. Productive Simpson clonality was computed per sample as the square root of Simpson's diversity index over productive rearrangements. Not all clones reach the TCRdb copy of this immuneACCESS table, which keeps in-frame sequences only. Checked studies attribute under half of the gap to unresolved V genes and leave the rest unexplained. V and J calls and clone size are as listed in that table; D and trimming were resolved from the DNA. Counted in this sample were 150,000 to 200,000 clones; 65% to 80% of them appeared once. 7% to 10% of the sample lies in the top ten.

A note on this clone: Its antigen is still unknown. No clone much larger than this one lies a single base away; base qualities are absent.

The junction shows trimming of 1 base on V and 1 base on J, and the gene matches do not reach 2 bases of it. Per the germline V gene (reference sequence), GTSNPN is the CDR1 and SVGIG is the CDR2. The CDR3 covers 15 residues, taking in both the cysteine and the phenylalanine. CDR3 DNA only is kept here, 45 bases in frame from base 1. Collaborating institutions collected whole blood in K2EDTA tubes following their own protocols. For TCRbeta analysis, collaborators shipped samples as frozen whole blood, isolated PBMCs, or DNA extracted from either of those sample types. General findings and caveats noted by the study authors: The amount of clinical and demographic metadata varied by source and participant and was provided uncurated.

The rearrangement combines TRBV30 with TRBJ2-2; 8 of the junction bases match TRBD1. The source of this sequence is a man aged 55 to 70 with acute or convalescent COVID-19. The sample comprised peripheral blood. CDR3 loop: CAWSGGQGNTGELFF. Here is the DNA: TGTGCCTGGAGTGGAGGACAGGGGAACACCGGGGAGCTGTTTTTT.